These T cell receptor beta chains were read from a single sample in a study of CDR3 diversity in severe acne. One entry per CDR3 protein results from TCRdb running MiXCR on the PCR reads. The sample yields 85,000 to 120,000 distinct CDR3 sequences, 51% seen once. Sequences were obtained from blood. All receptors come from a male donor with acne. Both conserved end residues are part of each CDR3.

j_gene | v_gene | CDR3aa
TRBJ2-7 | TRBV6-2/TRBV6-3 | CASSLAGGPGLYEQYF
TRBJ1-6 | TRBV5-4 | CASSPDRVGTSPLHF
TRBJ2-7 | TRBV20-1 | CSAPLAASYEQYF
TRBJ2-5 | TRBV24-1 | CATSRTDSQETQYF
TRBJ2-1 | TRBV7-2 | CASSLGPGTHTEQFF
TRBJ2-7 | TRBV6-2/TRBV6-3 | CASSYFGQGDF
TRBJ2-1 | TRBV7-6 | CASSSRRDRAYNEQFF
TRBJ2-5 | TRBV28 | CASSLYREAETQYF
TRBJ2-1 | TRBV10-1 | CASSVGLRQARSSYNEQFF
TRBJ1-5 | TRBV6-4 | CASSYGRENNQPQHF
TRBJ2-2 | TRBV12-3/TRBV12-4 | CATITRYTTNTGELFF
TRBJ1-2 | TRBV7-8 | CASSFYICSARTGGDGYTF
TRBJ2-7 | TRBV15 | CAASREGESYEQYF
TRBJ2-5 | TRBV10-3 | CAIQSGRAAETQYF
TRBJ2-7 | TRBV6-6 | CASRSISAGLAGKQYF
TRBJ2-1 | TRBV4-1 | CASSPPPRGSSYNEQFF
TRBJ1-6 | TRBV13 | CASRETVVSPLHF
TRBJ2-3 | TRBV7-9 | CASSPTLTSNTDTQYF
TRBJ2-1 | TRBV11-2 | CASSLDQRETF
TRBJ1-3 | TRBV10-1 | CASSVGIPGNTIYF
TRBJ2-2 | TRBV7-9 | CASSPVGGPAGELFF
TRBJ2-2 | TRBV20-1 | CCASRRQENTGELFF
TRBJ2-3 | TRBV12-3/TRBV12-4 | CASSPLKIATSTDTQYF
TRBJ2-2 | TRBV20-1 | CSAHNKGTDYGGELFF
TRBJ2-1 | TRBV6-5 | CASSYRERGTYDEQFF
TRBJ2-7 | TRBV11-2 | CASSLGGGAYEQYF
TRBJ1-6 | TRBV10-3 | CAISEIRGSSYNSPLHF
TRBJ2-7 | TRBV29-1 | CSVVGLADFGYEQYF
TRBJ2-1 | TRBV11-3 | CASSSTSGSHEQFF
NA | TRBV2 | CAIGTGVHEQYF
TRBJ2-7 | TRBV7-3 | CASSLVAGIYEQYF
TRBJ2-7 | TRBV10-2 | CASSQTSGSSYEQYF
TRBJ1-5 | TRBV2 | CASSGFGKSQPQHF
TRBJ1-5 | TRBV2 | CASADVYGNQPQHF
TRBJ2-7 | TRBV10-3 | CAISEGRGRSYEQYF
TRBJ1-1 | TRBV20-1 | CSVSVGLMNTEAFF
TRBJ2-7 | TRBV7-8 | CASSLRAAVSYEQYF
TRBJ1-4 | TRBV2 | CASSGDRRHEKLFF
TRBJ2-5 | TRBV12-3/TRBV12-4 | CASGTGVQETQYF
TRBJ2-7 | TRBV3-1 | CASSLRAGPKTYEQYF
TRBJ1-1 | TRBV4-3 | CASSQRAGSATEAFF
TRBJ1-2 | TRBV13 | CASSLERDNFNYGYTF
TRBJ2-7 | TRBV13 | CASSLGTEPYEQYF
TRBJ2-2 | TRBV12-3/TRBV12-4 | CASRPKGPIGRVGELFF
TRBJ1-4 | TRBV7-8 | CASSLRGANEKLFF
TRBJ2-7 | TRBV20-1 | CSARAEGTSGPEQYF
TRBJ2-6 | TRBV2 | CASSETGVGANVLTF
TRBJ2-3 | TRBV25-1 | CASSGGRGRTDTQYF
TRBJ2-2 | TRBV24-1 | CATSDLAGGDTGELFF
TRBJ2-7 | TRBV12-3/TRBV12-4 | CATSGSVNTGEQYF
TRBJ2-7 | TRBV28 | CASSVSAYEQYF
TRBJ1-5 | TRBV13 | CASSQVASANQPQHF
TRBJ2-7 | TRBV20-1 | CGLAGGSSYEQYF
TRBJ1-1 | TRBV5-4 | CASSWTSGNTEAFF
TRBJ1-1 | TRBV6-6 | CASSLDRSEAFF
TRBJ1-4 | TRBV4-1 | CASSRRVATNEKLFF
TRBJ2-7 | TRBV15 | CATSRSGTRAYEQYF
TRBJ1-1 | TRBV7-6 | CASSLRQGLNTEAFF
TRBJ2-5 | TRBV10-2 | CASSYSGQVLQETQYF
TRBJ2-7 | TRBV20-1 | CSAPPGGRLSYEQHF